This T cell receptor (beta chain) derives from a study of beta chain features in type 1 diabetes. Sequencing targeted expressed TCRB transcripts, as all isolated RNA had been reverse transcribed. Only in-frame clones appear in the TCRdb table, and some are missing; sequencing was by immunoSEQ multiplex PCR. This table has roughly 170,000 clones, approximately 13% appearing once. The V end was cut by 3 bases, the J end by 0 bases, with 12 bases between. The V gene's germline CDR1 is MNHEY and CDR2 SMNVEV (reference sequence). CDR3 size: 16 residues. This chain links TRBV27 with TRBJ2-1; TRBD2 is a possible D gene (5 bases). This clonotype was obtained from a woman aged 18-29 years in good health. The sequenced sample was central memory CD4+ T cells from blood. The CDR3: CASSLFGGSSYNEQFF. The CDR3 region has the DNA TGTGCCAGCAGTTTGTTCGGTGGGAGCTCCTACAATGAGCAGTTCTTC.